The following is a T cell receptor (beta chain) sequence with its context. No antigen is known for it. This specimen comes from a study of blood T cells in healthy people across ages. The CDR3 spans 15 residues. Trimming at V came to 1 base and at J to 3 bases, leaving 9 bases not matched to a gene. Germline lookup yields CDR1 GTSNPN and CDR2 SVGIG (reference sequence). Study results and limitations: Diversity was estimated from one million T cells, and these estimates were considered underestimates. Both naive CD4+ cell counts and diversity were greater in long-lived donors than in aged donors.

Next came a second PCR, run for about 7 to 12 cycles, which used a sample-barcoded 5' primer along with a J-beta primer mix. Each cDNA was tagged by a template-switch adaptor containing 12 random nucleotides. TCRdb reanalysed the 5' RACE reads using MiXCR and keeps one entry per CDR3 protein. The sample consists of some 1,500,000 distinct CDR3 sequences, approximately 43% of them appearing once. Sample: blood. This clonotype was obtained from a woman between 18 and 30 years old in good health. The chain has TRBV30 and TRBJ2-7; 7 bases align to TRBD2. CDR3 region: CAWSGLGGDDYEQYF. DNA for the CDR3: TGTGCCTGGAGTGGCCTTGGGGGGGACGACTACGAGCAGTACTTC.